This TCR beta chain was documented in a study of blood T cell repertoires in COVID-19. About the research overall: PBMCs, B-cell-depleted T cells, or T cells provided the cDNA or gDNA that made up the material.

This CDR3 is 11 amino acids long. From germline, CDR1 is DFQATT and CDR2 SNEGSKA (reference sequence). V lost 7 bases, J lost 5 bases, and 4 bases stayed unmatched. The authors' processing: It was from reference gene primer amplification that nucleated cell counts were estimated. Clones were sequenced by immunoSEQ multiplex PCR, and TCRdb holds only the in-frame ones, with some missing. That table supplies the V and J calls and clone size; D and trimming were determined from the DNA. The data show 200,000 to 300,000 clones, with approximately 81% seen just once and under 5% held by the top ten. The chain is built from TRBV20-1 and TRBJ2-5; 7 bases line up with TRBD1. This sequence originates from a man in his 60s with acute or convalescent COVID-19. The sequencing input was peripheral blood. DNA for the CDR3: TGCAGTGGACAGGGAATGGAGACCCAGTACTTC. Protein sequence: CSGQGMETQYF.